The rows below give T cell receptor beta chains drawn from one sample of a study of cytomegalovirus exposure and HLA in healthy donors. The method was immunoSEQ multiplex PCR; TCRdb's version includes in-frame clones alone and lacks a portion of them. This sample yields 170,000 or so clones, of which roughly 78% are seen a single time; approximately 13% belongs to the top ten. Sequencing was carried out using PBMCs. The source is a woman aged 45-65 years in good health and CMV-seropositive. Both conserved end residues are part of each CDR3. The D gene is left open where the match is weak. A clone size is listed for some rows: how often the clone was seen (once, few, many), or a class if it is expanded.

cdr3_aa cdr3_nt v_call clone_size d_call j_call
CASSSLSGTGSHEQYF TGTGCCAGCAGCTCCCTATCCGGGACAGGGTCCCACGAGCAGTACTTC TRBV11-2 . TRBD1 TRBJ2-7
CATSRGRDRPYEQYF TGTGCCACCAGCAGAGGCCGGGACAGACCCTACGAGCAGTACTTC TRBV15 . TRBD1 TRBJ2-7
CASSLVGGGSGHGYTF TGCGCCAGCAGCTTGGTTGGAGGAGGGTCAGGACATGGCTACACCTTC TRBV5-1 . . TRBJ1-2
CASTSEGNYGYTF TGTGCCAGCACCTCAGAGGGTAACTATGGCTACACCTTC TRBV2 . . TRBJ1-2
CASSVADRAGYEQYF TGTGCCAGCAGCGTCGCCGACAGGGCGGGCTACGAGCAGTACTTC TRBV9 . TRBD1 TRBJ2-7
CASSVGGLALVSYNEQFF TGTGCCAGCAGCGTAGGGGGACTAGCACTTGTCTCCTACAATGAGCAGTTCTTC TRBV9 few TRBD2 TRBJ2-1
CASSLGDAGGNEQYF TGTGCCAGCAGCTTAGGGGACGCAGGGGGGAACGAGCAGTACTTC TRBV7-6 . . TRBJ2-7
CASSVTGHYEQYF TGTGCCAGCAGCGTGACAGGTCACTACGAGCAGTACTTC TRBV5-6 . . TRBJ2-7
CASSVRTGRGNGYTF TGTGCCAGCAGCGTACGGACGGGCAGGGGGAATGGCTACACCTTC TRBV9 few TRBD1 TRBJ1-2
CASSLQGTGNTIYF TGTGCCAGCAGTTTACAGGGCACTGGAAACACCATATATTTT TRBV27 . . TRBJ1-3
CASSLERGAEQYF TGTGCCAGCAGCTTAGAGCGGGGTGCCGAGCAGTACTTC TRBV7-3 once TRBD2 TRBJ2-7
CASSRQGADTEAFF TGTGCCAGCAGCAGACAGGGGGCGGACACTGAAGCTTTCTTT TRBV11-3 . TRBD1 TRBJ1-1
CASSLAGTSGYEQYF TGCGCCAGCAGCTTAGCGGGGACTAGCGGGTACGAGCAGTACTTC TRBV5-1 . TRBD2 TRBJ2-7
CASRDRGKDTEAFF TGCGCCAGCAGGGACAGGGGCAAGGACACTGAAGCTTTCTTT TRBV4-1 . TRBD1 TRBJ1-1
CASSFSSGGANEQFF TGTGCCAGCAGCTTCTCTAGCGGGGGGGCCAATGAGCAGTTCTTC TRBV7-3 . TRBD2 TRBJ2-1
CASSLAALGVVVTGELFF TGTGCCAGCAGCTTGGCCGCTCTAGGGGTGGTAGTGACCGGGGAGCTGTTTTTT TRBV5-6 . . TRBJ2-2
CASSFSRDTEAFF TGTGCCAGCAGTTTTTCCAGGGACACTGAAGCTTTCTTT TRBV2 . . TRBJ1-1
CASSQEGRGRELFF TGCGCCAGCAGCCAAGAAGGGAGGGGTCGGGAGCTGTTTTTT TRBV4-1 . TRBD2 TRBJ2-2
CATSTRGLGAYEQYF TGTGCCACCAGCACTAGGGGGCTAGGGGCCTACGAGCAGTACTTC TRBV15 once TRBD1 TRBJ2-7
CASSPGQDQPQHF TGTGCCAGCTCACCAGGACAGGATCAGCCCCAGCATTTT TRBV18 . TRBD1 TRBJ1-5
CASSVGGLGNEQFF TGTGCCAGCAGCGTGGGGGGTTTAGGCAATGAGCAGTTCTTC TRBV9 . . TRBJ2-1
CASSVGAGADYGYTF TGTGCCAGCAGCGTAGGGGCAGGGGCTGACTATGGCTACACCTTC TRBV9 . . TRBJ1-2
CASSLTGGDTQYF TGTGCCAGCAGCTTGACAGGGGGAGATACGCAGTATTTT TRBV5-4 . TRBD1 TRBJ2-3
CASSRVSPSGTGELFF TGCGCCAGCAGCCGAGTAAGTCCTTCGGGCACCGGGGAGCTGTTTTTT TRBV4-1 . . TRBJ2-2
CASSIWHPPTEAFF TGTGCCAGTAGTATATGGCATCCGCCGACTGAAGCTTTCTTT TRBV19 . . TRBJ1-1
CASSQDRGLEGNTIYF TGTGCCAGCAGCCAAGACAGGGGGCTGGAAGGAAACACCATATATTTT TRBV4-2 few TRBD1 TRBJ1-3
CASSYGTNGNSPLHF TGTGCCAGCAGTTACGGGACAAATGGGAATTCACCCCTCCACTTT TRBV6-5 . . TRBJ1-6
CASSFGIRDTGELFF TGTGCCAGCAGCTTCGGGATCAGAGACACCGGGGAGCTGTTTTTT TRBV5-6 . . TRBJ2-2
CASSSLRDTVTYEQYF TGCGCCAGCAGCTCGCTACGGGACACGGTGACCTACGAGCAGTACTTC TRBV5-1 once . TRBJ2-7
CASSGGTSLSTDTQYF TGTGCCAGCAGTGGGGGGACTAGCTTAAGCACAGATACGCAGTATTTT TRBV2 . TRBD2 TRBJ2-3
CASSLDGGSFYEQYF TGTGCCAGCAGCTTGGATGGGGGGTCCTTCTACGAGCAGTACTTC TRBV5-4 . . TRBJ2-7
CASSAGGEQYF TGTGCCAGCTCAGCGGGGGGGGAGCAGTACTTC TRBV18 many TRBD2 TRBJ2-7
CASSAGLAAVNEQYF TGTGCCAGCAGCGCGGGACTAGCAGCAGTTAACGAGCAGTACTTC TRBV5-4 few TRBD2 TRBJ2-7
CASCERTRGELFF TGCGCCAGCTGCGAGCGAACAAGGGGGGAGCTGTTTTTT TRBV5-1 . . TRBJ2-2
CAGGQEETQYF TGTGCCGGAGGACAGGAAGAGACCCAGTACTTC TRBV6-1 few TRBD1 TRBJ2-5
CASSLADGGKSGELFF TGCGCCAGCAGCTTGGCCGACGGAGGTAAAAGCGGGGAGCTGTTTTTT TRBV5-1 few . TRBJ2-2
CASSPQDSYGYTF TGTGCCAGCTCACCACAGGACAGCTATGGCTACACCTTC TRBV18 . . TRBJ1-2
CASSVGTGGEKLFF TGTGCCAGCAGCGTAGGGACAGGGGGTGAAAAACTGTTTTTT TRBV9 . TRBD1 TRBJ1-4
CASSLGQGLTDTQYF TGCGCCAGCAGCTTGGGACAGGGGTTAACAGATACGCAGTATTTT TRBV5-1 . TRBD1 TRBJ2-3
CATSIGQGTYNEQFF TGTGCCACCAGCATAGGACAGGGGACCTACAATGAGCAGTTCTTC TRBV15 . TRBD1 TRBJ2-1
CASSVVGVYNEQFF TGTGCCAGCAGCGTAGTAGGGGTCTACAATGAGCAGTTCTTC TRBV9 . . TRBJ2-1
CASRTGGNTDTQYF TGTGCCAGCAGAACGGGGGGCAACACAGATACGCAGTATTTT TRBV2 . . TRBJ2-3
CASSRGQGNTIYF TGTGCCAGCAGCCGGGGACAGGGGAACACCATATATTTT TRBV7-3 . TRBD1 TRBJ1-3
CASSFTGGGRPQHF TGTGCCAGCAGTTTTACAGGGGGCGGTAGGCCCCAGCATTTT TRBV6-1 few TRBD1 TRBJ1-5
CASSVAGTGTNTEAFF TGTGCCAGCAGCGTCGCCGGGACAGGGACGAACACTGAAGCTTTCTTT TRBV9 . TRBD1 TRBJ1-1